The present entry profiles one T cell receptor (beta chain) with its context. Its antigen is still unknown. The assay was immunoSEQ multiplex PCR, and TCRdb's table has in-frame clones only and misses some. The sample includes approximately 470,000 clones, over 75% of them seen just once. Those who donated, Caucasian adults without exception, all lived in Nashville, Tennessee. The data are from a study of shared clonotypes between healthy human individuals. Regarding the study as a whole: The study sampled only blood, and tissue repertoires likely differ.

The germline V and J ends were trimmed by 1 base and 6 bases, with 7 bases remaining between them. Germline assignment: CDR1 WSHSY and CDR2 SAAADI. The length of the CDR3 is 13 residues. The receptor was derived from a middle-aged woman in good health. Some clones in this sample may be carry-over from other donors' samples. The V and J genes are TRBV10-2 and TRBJ1-5; weak D call: TRBD1 (5 bases). Sequencing input: PBMCs. This chain's CDR3 is CASSEFGGQPQHF. Written as DNA, the CDR3 is TGCGCCAGCAGTGAGTTTGGGGGTCAGCCCCAGCATTTT.